This T cell receptor (beta chain) was captured in a study of blood T cell repertoires in COVID-19. Background on the study: Material from acute and convalescent COVID-19 was sourced from the United States, Italy and Spain.

Participants' own reports of clinical history determined their cohort assignment. The V end was cut by 4 bases, the J end by 5 bases, with 17 bases between. CDR1 is SGHDT and CDR2 is YYEEEE in the germline V gene. This CDR3 comprises 15 residues. Using immunoSEQ multiplex PCR, the repertoire was profiled, and TCRdb retains in-frame clones only, with some absent. The data contain more than 150,000 clones, 65% to 90% of them singletons. The genes are TRBV5-6 and TRBJ2-3, with TRBD1 as a possible D gene (5 bases). Material for sequencing was PBMCs or T cells enriched from blood (not recorded which). This TCR derives from a man between 40 and 49 years old who had recovered from COVID-19. In DNA form, the CDR3 reads TGTGCCAGCAGCCCTACAGGCCGGCAAGGAGATACGCAGTATTTT. Encoded protein: CASSPTGRQGDTQYF.